The 25 T cell receptor beta chains below come from one sample, sequenced in a study of T cell responses to AZD1222 COVID-19 vaccine. Assay: immunoSEQ multiplex PCR; the TCRdb copy retains only in-frame clones and omits some. In the table there are 95,000 to 100,000 clones, roughly 90% of which are singletons. This specimen consisted of peripheral blood, obtained on day 0 of AZD1222 vaccination. Receptors were obtained from an adult in good health.

The chain carries TRBV7-6 and TRBJ1-2; D uncertain. Trimming shortened V by 1 base and J by 2 bases, and 5 bases separated the two germline ends. From germline, CDR1 is SGHVS and CDR2 FNYEAQ. CDR3 length: 13 residues. The CDR3, as DNA: TGTGCCAGCAGCTTAGGGAGGAACTATGGCTACACCTTC. Amino acid sequence: CASSLGRNYGYTF.

This chain connects TRBV10-2 to TRBJ1-5; TRBD1 might be the D (6 bases). Per germline, CDR1 WSHSY and CDR2 SAAADI. There are 14 residues in the CDR3. Trimming pared 4 bases from V and 5 bases from J, leaving 12 bases between. This chain's CDR3 is CASSGNRADQPQHF. In DNA form, the CDR3 reads TGCGCCAGCAGTGGCAACAGGGCGGATCAGCCCCAGCATTTT.

This sequence joins TRBV18 and TRBJ1-1; D unclear. The CDR3 sequence is 14 residues long. Trimming removed 6 bases from V and 4 bases from J, with 15 bases in between. Germline values: CDR1 KGHSH, CDR2 LQKENI. Here the CDR3 DNA reads TGTGCCAGCTCGGGGTATCAAAAGGGCACTGAAGCTTTCTTT. Amino acid sequence: CASSGYQKGTEAFF.

The chain employs TRBV6-1 and TRBJ1-2, with D tentatively TRBD1 (5 bases). The V end lost 0 bases, the J end lost 6 bases, and 8 bases lay between the germline ends. The CDR3 spans 13 residues. CDR1 and CDR2 from the germline V gene are MNHNS and SASEGT. The CDR3 spells CASSEAGDDGYTF. The CDR3 DNA reads TGTGCCAGCAGTGAAGCAGGGGACGATGGCTACACCTTC.

This clone was found once. Other DNA sequences in this specimen translate into the identical CDR3. The V gene is TRBV28, the J gene TRBJ1-1; D might be TRBD1 (6 bases). The germline V gene encodes CDR1 MDHEN and CDR2 SYDVKM. V was trimmed by 6 bases and J by 11 bases, leaving 19 bases between them. The CDR3 loop spans 13 amino acids. The CDR3 protein is CASRQQQGLSAFF. CDR3 sequence (DNA): TGTGCCAGCAGGCAACAGCAGGGGTTATCTGCTTTCTTT.

The chain has TRBV29-1 and TRBJ1-2; TRBD1 aligns across 8 bases. The CDR3 loop spans 12 amino acids. From germline, CDR1 is SQVTM and CDR2 ANQGSEA. The ends lost 6 bases at V and 4 bases at J; junction bases unmatched: 4. CDR3 in amino acids: CSVDRGTYGYTF. CDR3 sequence (DNA): TGCAGCGTAGACAGGGGAACCTATGGCTACACCTTC.

This clone was observed once. The chain recombines TRBV29-1 with TRBJ2-5, with 7 bases fitting TRBD2. From germline, CDR1 is SQVTM and CDR2 ANQGSEA. The trim removed 1 base at V and 5 bases at J, leaving 13 bases unmatched. This CDR3 contains 16 residues. The CDR3 here is CSVEGSGGRLVETQYF. The CDR3, as DNA: TGCAGCGTTGAAGGGTCGGGGGGAAGACTAGTGGAGACCCAGTACTTC.

The J gene is TRBJ2-7, the V gene TRBV5-4, with D perhaps TRBD2 (6 bases). CDR1 and CDR2 (germline): SGHNT, YYREEE (reference sequence). V lost 4 bases and J 5 bases, leaving 19 bases between the germline ends. CDR3 size: 15 residues. In DNA form, the CDR3 reads TGTGCCAGCAGCCCCATCGGCGGGAACCCGGACGAGCAGTACTTC. Its translation: CASSPIGGNPDEQYF.

The chain combines TRBV5-1 with TRBJ2-3; D perhaps matches TRBD1 (5 bases). CDR3 length: 15 residues. Germline values: CDR1 SGHRS, CDR2 YFSETQ. Trimming left V 0 bases short and J 3 bases short, with 11 bases between. CDR3 nucleotide sequence: TGCGCCAGCAGCTTGGGTATAGGGGAAACAGATACGCAGTATTTT. Protein sequence: CASSLGIGETDTQYF.

The chain couples TRBV3-1 (or the pseudogene TRBV3-2) to TRBJ2-1; 7 nucleotides agree with TRBD2. With V trimmed by 0 bases and J by 4 bases, 6 bases remained unmatched. CDR1 LGHDT and CDR2 YNNKEL come from the germline V gene (reference sequence). The CDR3 spans 16 residues. The CDR3 protein is CASSQDGPGGYNEQFF. The CDR3 bases are TGTGCCAGCAGCCAAGACGGACCGGGAGGATACAATGAGCAGTTCTTC.

This clone was observed a handful of times. V is TRBV10-3 and J is TRBJ1-2; D is ambiguous. The CDR3 is 15 residues long. V lost 6 bases, J lost 8 bases, and 22 bases lay in between. CDR1 and CDR2 from the germline V gene are ENHRY and SYGVKD. CDR3 residues: CAISRPPDGEWGYTF. The CDR3 nucleotides are TGTGCCATCAGCCGACCGCCGGACGGAGAGTGGGGCTACACCTTC.

The chain is built from TRBV28 and TRBJ2-7, with 10 bases fitting TRBD1. From germline, CDR1 is MDHEN and CDR2 SYDVKM. The CDR3 extends over 15 amino acids. V trimming: 5 bases; J trimming: 4 bases; junction bases outside the gene matches: 8. CDR3 nucleotide sequence: TGTGCCAGCAGTACGACAGGGGGCAATTTTTACGAGCAGTACTTC. It specifies CASSTTGGNFYEQYF.

The rearrangement joins TRBV5-1 to TRBJ2-1; D remains unclear. The V and J ends lost 1 base and 7 bases respectively, with 6 bases between them. The CDR3 runs to 12 residues. Germline assignment: CDR1 SGHRS and CDR2 YFSETQ. CDR3 loop: CASSLPANEQFF. CDR3 in DNA: TGCGCCAGCAGCTTGCCCGCTAATGAGCAGTTCTTC.

The CDR3 DNA sequence: TGTGCCAGCAGCCGGGACCTAGCGGCGGCCAATGAGCAGTTCTTC. It yields the protein CASSRDLAAANEQFF. The chain has TRBV5-8 and TRBJ2-1; TRBD2 aligns across 7 bases. The CDR3 extends over 15 amino acids. The germline V gene encodes CDR1 SGHTS and CDR2 YDEGEE. V was pared by 4 bases and J by 6 bases, with 10 bases of the junction left unmatched.

The V gene is TRBV18, the J gene TRBJ1-1, with D tentatively TRBD1 (5 bases). CDR1 and CDR2 (germline): KGHSH, LQKENI. V was clipped by 3 bases and J by 4 bases, with 15 bases between them. This CDR3 has 15 residues. The CDR3 sequence: CASSPFGGLGTEAFF. The CDR3 nucleotides are TGTGCCAGCTCACCCTTCGGGGGACTGGGCACTGAAGCTTTCTTT. The entire variable domain, with the rest obtained from reference TRBV18 and TRBJ1-1, is as follows: NAGVMQNPRHLVRRRGQEARLRCSPMKGHSHVYWYRQLPEEGLKFMVYLQKENIIDESGMPKERFSAEFPKEGPSILRIQQVVRGDSAAYFCASSPFGGLGTEAFFGQGTRLTVV.

Remarks on this clone: One end of the junction varies from germline; a read error may be responsible. The chain has TRBV5-1 and TRBJ2-1, with 10 bases fitting TRBD1. The CDR3 runs 16 residues. CDR1 SGHRS and CDR2 YFSETQ come from the germline V gene. The chain's CDR3 is CASSWNTGQGINEQFF. CDR3 sequence (DNA): TGCGCCAGTAGCTGGAACACGGGACAGGGGATCAATGAGCAGTTCTTC.

V gene TRBV19 combines with J gene TRBJ1-1; D might be TRBD1 (5 bases). The CDR3 runs 13 residues. The germline CDR1 and CDR2 sequences are LNHDA and SQIVND (reference sequence). The V and J ends lost 0 bases and 10 bases respectively, with 12 bases between them. CDR3 sequence reads: CASSIERRQGAFF. The CDR3 DNA is TGTGCCAGTAGTATAGAGAGACGCCAGGGAGCTTTCTTT.

The sample holds one count of this clone. The chain is built from TRBV6-6 and TRBJ1-2, with D tentatively TRBD1 (5 bases). This CDR3 is built from 15 residues. Per the germline V gene, CDR1 is MNHNY and CDR2 is SVGAGI (reference sequence). Trimming shortened V by 0 bases and J by 8 bases, and 16 bases separated the two germline ends. CDR3 loop: CASSYSGRVGDGYTF. CDR3 coding DNA: TGTGCCAGCAGTTACTCGGGCAGGGTAGGAGACGGCTACACCTTC.

This chain links TRBV7-9 with TRBJ2-7; D possibly matches TRBD1 or TRBD2 (5 bases each). The germline CDR1 and CDR2 sequences are SEHNR and FQNEAQ (reference sequence). Trimming pared 3 bases from V and 2 bases from J, leaving 11 bases between. This CDR3 has 14 amino acids. CDR3 DNA sequence: TGTGCCAGCAGCTTGAGGGGCGGAACCTACGAGCAGTACTTC. As protein: CASSLRGGTYEQYF.

The chain combines TRBV10-1 with TRBJ2-1, with D perhaps matching TRBD2 (6 bases). The CDR3 extends over 14 amino acids. Trimming shortened V by 0 bases and J by 7 bases, and 10 bases separated the two germline ends. Germline V lookup: CDR1 WNHNN, CDR2 SYGVQD (reference sequence). The CDR3 protein is CASSESGGINEQFF. As DNA, the CDR3 is TGCGCCAGCAGTGAGTCGGGCGGGATTAATGAGCAGTTCTTC.

V gene TRBV2 combines with J gene TRBJ1-6, with no clear D. CDR3 size: 13 residues. Germline V CDR1 and CDR2: SNHLY, FYNNEI. V lost 5 bases, J lost 8 bases, and 10 bases lay in between. CDR3 nucleotide sequence: TGTGCCAGCAGTCCCACCGTATATTCACCCCTCCACTTT. Translation gives CASSPTVYSPLHF.

The J gene is TRBJ1-6, the V gene TRBV4-1, with 8 positions matching TRBD1. CDR1 is MGHRA and CDR2 is YSYEKL in the germline V gene. With 2 bases clipped from V and 9 bases from J, the junction kept 9 bases outside the gene matches. The length of the CDR3 is 16 residues. The CDR3 reads CASSQFPQGAGSPLHF. The CDR3 nucleotides read TGCGCCAGCAGCCAATTCCCGCAGGGGGCAGGTTCACCCCTCCACTTT.

There are a few counts of this clone. The J gene is TRBJ2-2, the V gene TRBV5-1; D unresolved. Trimming took 0 bases from V and 7 from J, leaving 4 bases between them. The germline gives CDR1 SGHRS, CDR2 YFSETQ. The CDR3 consists of 12 residues. The CDR3 bases are TGCGCCAGCAGCTTGGGCAGCGGGGAGCTGTTTTTT. This encodes CASSLGSGELFF.

The CDR3 protein is CASRETSYNEQFF. In DNA, the CDR3 is TGTGCCAGCAGAGAGACATCCTACAATGAGCAGTTCTTC. This sequence joins TRBV27 and TRBJ2-1, with D unresolved. The germline V gene encodes CDR1 MNHEY and CDR2 SMNVEV (reference sequence). The CDR3 runs to 13 residues. V lost 6 bases and J 1 base, leaving 7 bases between the germline ends.

A few counts support this clone. The chain has TRBV7-2 and TRBJ2-5; TRBD1 matches 8 bases. V shed 1 base and J 5 bases; nucleotides not matched to a gene: 6. The CDR3 sequence is 15 residues long. Germline V lookup: CDR1 SGHTA, CDR2 FQGNSA. The CDR3 is CASSLELAGGETQYF. The CDR3 bases are TGTGCCAGCAGCTTAGAATTGGCAGGGGGCGAGACCCAGTACTTC.